These 14 T cell receptor beta chains were sequenced from one sample in a study of CD8+ T cells in alopecia areata (dated by TCRdb to about 2018). Library generation was performed with the immunoSEQ multiplex PCR assay. RNA was extracted from all samples and reverse transcribed into cDNA, which served as template for TCR sequencing. Imported from immuneACCESS, the table was reduced by TCRdb to in-frame sequences with V and J called. These copies leave out some clones; in studies compared against another copy, an unresolved V gene accounts for under half, and the cause of the remainder is not known. This sample is represented by fewer than 100,000 clones; over 70% of them were singletons. The top ten constitute 17% of the sample. The label giving this sample's treatment or condition can be read as: oral pan-JAK inhibitor, 5-10 mg twice daily. The specimen was CD8+ T cells sorted from blood, collected at roughly week 45, from a patient treated with tofacitinib. Source of these receptors: a human donor with alopecia areata.

This chain joins TRBV29-1 and TRBJ1-1; D gene uncertain. The CDR3 runs to 11 residues. Trimming stripped 3 bases from V and 5 bases from J, with 7 bases between. CDR1 is SQVTM, CDR2 ANQGSEA, per germline. CDR3 sequence (DNA): TGCAGCGTTGATGAGGTGACTGAAGCTTTCTTT. Amino acids: CSVDEVTEAFF.

The V gene is TRBV6-5, the J gene TRBJ1-2; 11 bases align to TRBD1. CDR3 length: 14 residues. V dropped 6 bases and J dropped 6; count of bases not matched to a gene: 6. The germline V gene has CDR1 MNHEY and CDR2 SVGAGI. The CDR3 is CASSWTGGENGYTF. Written as DNA, the CDR3 is TGTGCCAGCAGCTGGACAGGGGGCGAGAATGGCTACACCTTC.

This chain uses TRBV20-1 with TRBJ2-7; TRBD2 matches at 8 bases. Per germline, CDR1 DFQATT and CDR2 SNEGSKA (reference sequence). After removal of 7 bases from V and 3 bases from J, the junction contained 2 bases not matched to a gene. This CDR3 has 11 residues. CDR3 residues: CSGTSGYEQYF. The CDR3 nucleotides read TGCAGTGGAACTAGCGGCTACGAGCAGTACTTC.

The chain is built from TRBV9 and TRBJ2-2; 12 nucleotides align to TRBD2. CDR3 length equals 15 residues. With 4 bases clipped from V and 3 bases from J, the junction kept 1 base outside the gene matches. In germline, CDR1 is SGDLS, CDR2 YYNGEE. This chain's CDR3 is CASSPSGGDTGELFF. The CDR3 DNA reads as TGTGCCAGCAGCCCTAGCGGGGGGGACACCGGGGAGCTGTTTTTT.

The J gene is TRBJ1-5, the V gene TRBV7-9; no firm D call. Germline V lookup: CDR1 SEHNR, CDR2 FQNEAQ (reference sequence). Between the trimmed V and J ends, which lost 4 bases and 3 bases, there was a span of 7 bases. The CDR3 spans 13 residues. Written as DNA, the CDR3 is TGTGCCAGCAGCTCGGGCCCCAATCAGCCCCAGCATTTT. Its translation is CASSSGPNQPQHF.

The genes are TRBV11-2 and TRBJ2-7; a weak D match, TRBD1 (5 bases). The CDR3 length is 13 residues. Germline CDR1 and CDR2: SGHAT and FQNNGV. V gave up 2 bases and J gave up 5 bases, with 10 bases separating them. CDR3 sequence reads: CASSLRGNHEQYF. Written as DNA, the CDR3 is TGTGCCAGCAGCTTAAGGGGAAACCACGAGCAGTACTTC.

A remark on this clone: The junction departs from the called germline gene at one end, perhaps through a read error. V is TRBV19 and J is TRBJ1-2; no firm D call. The CDR3 is 16 residues long. CDR1 and CDR2 (germline): LNHDA, SQIVND (reference sequence). Written as DNA, the CDR3 is TGTGCCAGTGGTATAGACGTAAACGGTATAGAATATGGCTACACCTTC. Translating it yields CASGIDVNGIEYGYTF.

This clone was found once. The chain combines TRBV4-1 with TRBJ1-2, with 10 bases fitting TRBD1. Per the germline V gene, CDR1 is MGHRA and CDR2 is YSYEKL. This CDR3 spans 15 amino acids. With V trimmed by 0 bases and J by 7 bases, 5 bases remained unmatched. CDR3 nucleotide sequence: TGCGCCAGCAGCCAAGATCCGGGACAGGGGCTTGGCTACACCTTC. This gives the protein CASSQDPGQGLGYTF.

CDR3 loop: CASSPLPGGADGYTF. In nucleotides, the CDR3 is TGTGCCAGCAGCCCACTCCCTGGGGGGGCGGATGGCTACACCTTC. This chain links TRBV13 with TRBJ1-2; tentative D call: TRBD1 (6 bases). The V and J ends lost 5 bases and 6 bases respectively, with 19 bases between them. The germline CDR1 and CDR2 sequences are PRHDT and FYEKMQ (reference sequence). This CDR3 has 15 residues.

This clone was found a few times. The rearrangement joins TRBV27 to TRBJ2-2, with D perhaps given as TRBD1 or TRBD2 (5 bases each). The CDR3 consists of 14 residues. The V end was cut by 6 bases, the J end by 5 bases, with 13 bases between. CDR1 is MNHEY and CDR2 is SMNVEV in the germline V gene (reference sequence). DNA of the CDR3: TGTGCCAGCAGATATGTTGAGGGGACCGGGGAGCTGTTTTTT. Protein: CASRYVEGTGELFF.

The CDR3 reads CASSSGSGDEQYF. CDR3 bases: TGTGCCAGCAGCTCCGGGTCTGGGGACGAGCAGTACTTC. V and J are TRBV5-6 and TRBJ2-7, with D unresolved. Between the trimmed V and J ends, which lost 3 bases and 5 bases, there was a span of 12 bases. The CDR3 has 13 residues. Germline CDR1 and CDR2: SGHDT and YYEEEE.

V usage is TRBV29-1 and J usage is TRBJ1-2, with D possibly being TRBD1 (6 bases). Germline V gene data show CDR1 as SQVTM and CDR2 as ANQGSEA. The CDR3 has 14 residues. Trimming cost V 0 bases and J 4 bases, with 12 bases left between them. CDR3 sequence: CSVEDSDRSYGYTF. The CDR3 nucleotides are TGCAGCGTTGAAGATAGTGACAGGAGCTATGGCTACACCTTC.

The J gene is TRBJ2-3, the V gene TRBV7-9, with unresolved D. This CDR3 region has 12 residues. V gave up 5 bases and J gave up 6 bases, with 9 bases separating them. Germline lookup yields CDR1 SEHNR and CDR2 FQNEAQ (reference sequence). CDR3 coding DNA: TGTGCCAGCAGCCTTCCGTTGGATACGCAGTATTTT. As protein: CASSLPLDTQYF.

In its sample, this clone was seen once. The chain carries TRBV30 and TRBJ1-2, with 10 bases fitting TRBD1. Germline V gene sequence: CDR1 GTSNPN, CDR2 SVGIG (reference sequence). J was trimmed by 6 bases and V by 7 bases; bases with no gene match: 2. This CDR3 region has 11 residues. CDR3 bases: TGTGCCTTGACAGGGGGCAATGGCTACACCTTC. Translation gives CALTGGNGYTF.